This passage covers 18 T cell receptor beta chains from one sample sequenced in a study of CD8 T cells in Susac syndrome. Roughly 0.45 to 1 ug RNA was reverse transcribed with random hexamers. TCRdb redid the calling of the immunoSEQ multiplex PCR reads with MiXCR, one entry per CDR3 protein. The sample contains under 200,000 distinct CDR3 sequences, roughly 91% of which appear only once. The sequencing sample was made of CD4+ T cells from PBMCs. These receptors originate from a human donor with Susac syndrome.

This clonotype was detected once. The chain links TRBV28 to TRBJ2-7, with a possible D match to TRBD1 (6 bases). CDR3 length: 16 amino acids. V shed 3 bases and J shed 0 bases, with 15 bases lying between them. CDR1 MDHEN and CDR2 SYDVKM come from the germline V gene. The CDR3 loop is CASSFNWQGSSYEQYF. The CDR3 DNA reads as TGTGCCAGCAGTTTTAATTGGCAGGGGAGCTCCTACGAGCAGTACTTC.

CDR3 protein: CSVEDGVGSSYEQYF. The CDR3 nucleotides read TGCAGCGTTGAAGATGGTGTAGGGAGCTCCTACGAGCAGTACTTC. J is TRBJ2-7 and V is TRBV29-1; possible D gene TRBD2, 5 bases. The CDR3 is 15 amino acids. Germline-derived CDR1 and CDR2 are SQVTM and ANQGSEA. V lost 0 bases, J lost 0 bases, and 12 bases lay in between.

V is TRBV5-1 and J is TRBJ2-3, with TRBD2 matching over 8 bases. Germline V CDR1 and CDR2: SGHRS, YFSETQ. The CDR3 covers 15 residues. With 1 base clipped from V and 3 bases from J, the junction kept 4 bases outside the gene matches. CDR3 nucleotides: TGCGCCAGCAGCTTGTTGCGGGAGGTAACAGATACGCAGTATTTT. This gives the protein CASSLLREVTDTQYF.

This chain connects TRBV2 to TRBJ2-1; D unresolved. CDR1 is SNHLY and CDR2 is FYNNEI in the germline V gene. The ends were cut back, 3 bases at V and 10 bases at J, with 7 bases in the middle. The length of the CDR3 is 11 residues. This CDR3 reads CASSELREQFF. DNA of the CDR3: TGTGCCAGCAGTGAGTTGAGGGAGCAGTTCTTC.

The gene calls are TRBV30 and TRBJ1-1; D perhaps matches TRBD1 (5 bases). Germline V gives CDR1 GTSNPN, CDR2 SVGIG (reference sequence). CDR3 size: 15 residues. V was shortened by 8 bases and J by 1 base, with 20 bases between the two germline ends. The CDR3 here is CAGTKGLSGNTEAFF. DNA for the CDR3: TGTGCCGGTACAAAGGGGCTGTCTGGGAACACTGAAGCTTTCTTT.

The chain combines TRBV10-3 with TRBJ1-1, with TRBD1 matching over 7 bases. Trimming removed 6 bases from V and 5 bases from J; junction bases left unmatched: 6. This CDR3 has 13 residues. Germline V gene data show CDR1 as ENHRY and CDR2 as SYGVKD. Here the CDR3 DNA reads TGTGCCATCAGAAGGGGGCTAGGAACTGAAGCTTTCTTT. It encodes CAIRRGLGTEAFF.

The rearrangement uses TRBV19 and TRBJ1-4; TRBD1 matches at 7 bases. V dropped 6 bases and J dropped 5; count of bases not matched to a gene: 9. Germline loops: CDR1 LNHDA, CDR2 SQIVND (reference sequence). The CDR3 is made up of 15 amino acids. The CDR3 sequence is CASRSQTGVNEKLFF. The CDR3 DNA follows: TGTGCCAGTAGATCCCAAACAGGGGTCAATGAAAAACTGTTTTTT.

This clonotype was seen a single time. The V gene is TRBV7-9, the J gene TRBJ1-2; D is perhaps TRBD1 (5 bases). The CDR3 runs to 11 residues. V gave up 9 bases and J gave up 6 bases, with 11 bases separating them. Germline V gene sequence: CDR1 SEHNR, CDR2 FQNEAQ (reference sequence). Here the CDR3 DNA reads TGTGCCAGAAGGGGCGAAGATGGCTACACCTTC. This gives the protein CARRGEDGYTF.

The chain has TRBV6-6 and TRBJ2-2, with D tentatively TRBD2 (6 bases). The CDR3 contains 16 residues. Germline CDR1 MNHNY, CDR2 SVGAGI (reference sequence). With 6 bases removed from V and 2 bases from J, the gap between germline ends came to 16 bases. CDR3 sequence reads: CASRVNNGRNTGELFF. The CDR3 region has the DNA TGTGCCAGCAGAGTTAATAACGGGAGAAACACCGGGGAGCTGTTTTTT.

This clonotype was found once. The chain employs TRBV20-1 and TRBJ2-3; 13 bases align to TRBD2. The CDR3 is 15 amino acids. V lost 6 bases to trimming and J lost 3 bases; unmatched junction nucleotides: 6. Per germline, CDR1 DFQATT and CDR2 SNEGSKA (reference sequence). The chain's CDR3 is CSAEGLAGWTDTQYF. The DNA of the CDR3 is TGCAGTGCCGAGGGACTAGCGGGGTGGACAGATACGCAGTATTTT.

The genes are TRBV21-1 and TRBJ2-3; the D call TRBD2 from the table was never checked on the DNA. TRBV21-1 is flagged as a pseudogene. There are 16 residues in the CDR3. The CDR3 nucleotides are TGTGCCAGCAGCAGCAGGATCTCCCTTAGCACAGATACGCAGTATTTT. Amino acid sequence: CASSSRISLSTDTQYF.

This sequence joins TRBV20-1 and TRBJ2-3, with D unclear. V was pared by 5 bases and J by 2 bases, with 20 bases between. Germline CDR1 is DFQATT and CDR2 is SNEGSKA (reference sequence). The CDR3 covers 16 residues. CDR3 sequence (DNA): TGCAGTGCTTACCTCGGTGGGGTATGGAACACAGATACGCAGTATTTT. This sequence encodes CSAYLGGVWNTDTQYF.

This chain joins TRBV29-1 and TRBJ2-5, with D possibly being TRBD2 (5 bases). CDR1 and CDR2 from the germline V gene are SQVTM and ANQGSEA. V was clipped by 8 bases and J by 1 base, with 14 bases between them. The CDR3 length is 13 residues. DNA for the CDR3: TGCAGCTCGAGAGCGGCATTCCAAGAGACCCAGTACTTC. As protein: CSSRAAFQETQYF.

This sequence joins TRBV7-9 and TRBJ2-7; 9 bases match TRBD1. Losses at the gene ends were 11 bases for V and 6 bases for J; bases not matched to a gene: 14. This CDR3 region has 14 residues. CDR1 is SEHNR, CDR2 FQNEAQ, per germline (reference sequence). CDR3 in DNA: TGTGCCGTCTCGTTAACAGGGGGCCCTGGCGAGCAGTACTTC. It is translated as CAVSLTGGPGEQYF.

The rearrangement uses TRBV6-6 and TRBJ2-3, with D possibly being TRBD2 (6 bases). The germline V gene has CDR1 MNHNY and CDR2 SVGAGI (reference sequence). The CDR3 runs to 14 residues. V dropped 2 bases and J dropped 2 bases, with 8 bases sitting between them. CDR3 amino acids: CASSYRDFTDTQYF. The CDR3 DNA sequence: TGTGCCAGCAGTTACCGGGACTTCACAGATACGCAGTATTTT.

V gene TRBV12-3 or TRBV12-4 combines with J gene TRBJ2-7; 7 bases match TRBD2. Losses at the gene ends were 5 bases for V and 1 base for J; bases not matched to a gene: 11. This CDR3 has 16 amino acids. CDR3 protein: CASSPTLAVTSYEQYF. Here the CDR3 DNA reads TGTGCCAGCAGTCCTACCCTAGCGGTAACATCCTACGAGCAGTACTTC.

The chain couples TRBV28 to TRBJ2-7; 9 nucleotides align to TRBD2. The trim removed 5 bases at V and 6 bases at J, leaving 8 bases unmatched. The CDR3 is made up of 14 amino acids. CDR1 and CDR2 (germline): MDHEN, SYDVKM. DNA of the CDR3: TGTGCCAGCAGTCTCAGCGGGAGGTCTTCCGAGCAGTACTTC. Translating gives CASSLSGRSSEQYF.

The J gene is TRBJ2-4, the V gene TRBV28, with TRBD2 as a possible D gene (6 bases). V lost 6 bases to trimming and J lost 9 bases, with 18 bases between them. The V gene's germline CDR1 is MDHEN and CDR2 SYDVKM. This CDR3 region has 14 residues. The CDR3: CASRESGLEGIQYF. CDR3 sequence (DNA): TGTGCCAGCAGGGAGTCAGGGTTGGAGGGCATTCAGTACTTC.